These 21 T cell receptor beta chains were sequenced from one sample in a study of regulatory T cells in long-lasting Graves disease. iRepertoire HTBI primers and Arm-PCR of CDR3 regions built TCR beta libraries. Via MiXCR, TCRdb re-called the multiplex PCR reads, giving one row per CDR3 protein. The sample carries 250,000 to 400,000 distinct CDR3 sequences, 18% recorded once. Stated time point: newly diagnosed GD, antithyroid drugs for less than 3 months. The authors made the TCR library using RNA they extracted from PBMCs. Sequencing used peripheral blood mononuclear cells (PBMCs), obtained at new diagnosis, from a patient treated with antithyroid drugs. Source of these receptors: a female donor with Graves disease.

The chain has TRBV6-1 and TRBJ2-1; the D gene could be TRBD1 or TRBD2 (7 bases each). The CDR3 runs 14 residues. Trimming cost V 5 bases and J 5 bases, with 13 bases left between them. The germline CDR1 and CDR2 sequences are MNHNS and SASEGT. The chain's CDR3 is CASSTRGGDNEQFF. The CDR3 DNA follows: TGTGCCAGCAGTACCAGGGGGGGGGACAATGAGCAGTTCTTC.

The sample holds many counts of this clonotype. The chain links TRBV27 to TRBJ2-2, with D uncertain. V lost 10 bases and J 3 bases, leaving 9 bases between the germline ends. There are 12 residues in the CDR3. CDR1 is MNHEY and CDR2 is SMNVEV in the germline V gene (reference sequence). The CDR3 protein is CAIRRDTGELFF. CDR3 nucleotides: TGTGCCATCCGCCGGGACACCGGGGAGCTGTTTTTT.

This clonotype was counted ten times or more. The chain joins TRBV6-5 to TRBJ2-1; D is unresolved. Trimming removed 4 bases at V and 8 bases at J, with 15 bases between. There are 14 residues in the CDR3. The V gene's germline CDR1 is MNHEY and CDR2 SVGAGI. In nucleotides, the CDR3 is TGTGCCAGCAGTTCTCCCGGATCCTCCGATGAGCAGTTCTTC. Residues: CASSSPGSSDEQFF.

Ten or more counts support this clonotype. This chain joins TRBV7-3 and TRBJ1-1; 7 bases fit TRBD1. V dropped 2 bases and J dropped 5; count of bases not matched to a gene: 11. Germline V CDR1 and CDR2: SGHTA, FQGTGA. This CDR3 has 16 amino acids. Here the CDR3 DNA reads TGTGCCAGCAGCTTAGAAGGGGGCGGGGGATGGACTGAAGCTTTCTTT. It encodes CASSLEGGGGWTEAFF. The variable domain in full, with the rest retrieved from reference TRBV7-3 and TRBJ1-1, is GAGVSQTPSNKVTEKGKYVELRCDPISGHTALYWYRQSLGQGPEFLIYFQGTGAADDSGLPNDRFFAVRPEGSVSTLKIQRTERGDSAVYLCASSLEGGGGWTEAFFGQGTRLTVV.

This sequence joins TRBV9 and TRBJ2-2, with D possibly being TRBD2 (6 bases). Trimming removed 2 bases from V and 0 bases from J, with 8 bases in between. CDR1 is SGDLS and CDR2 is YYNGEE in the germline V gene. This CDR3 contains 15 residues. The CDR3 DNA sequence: TGTGCCAGCAGCGTGGGGGGTGCGAACACCGGGGAGCTGTTTTTT. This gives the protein CASSVGGANTGELFF.

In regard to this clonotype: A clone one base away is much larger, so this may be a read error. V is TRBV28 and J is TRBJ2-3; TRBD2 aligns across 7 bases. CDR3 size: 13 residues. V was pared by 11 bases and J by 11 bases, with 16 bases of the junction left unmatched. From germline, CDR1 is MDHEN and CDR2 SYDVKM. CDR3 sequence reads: CAGLNREGRVQYF. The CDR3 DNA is TGTGCCGGCCTTAATCGAGAGGGGAGGGTGCAGTATTTT.

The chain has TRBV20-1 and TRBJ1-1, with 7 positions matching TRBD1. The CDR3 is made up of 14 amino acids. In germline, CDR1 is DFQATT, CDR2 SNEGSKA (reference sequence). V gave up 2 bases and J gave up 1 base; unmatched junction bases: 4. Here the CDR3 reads CSARTGQANTEAFF. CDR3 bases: TGCAGTGCTAGAACCGGACAGGCGAACACTGAAGCTTTCTTT.

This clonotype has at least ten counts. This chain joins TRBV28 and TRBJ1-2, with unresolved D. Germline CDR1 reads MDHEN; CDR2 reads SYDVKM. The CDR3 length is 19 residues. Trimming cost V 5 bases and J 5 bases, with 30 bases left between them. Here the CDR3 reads CASSQPSSSWTESSYGYTF. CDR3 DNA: TGTGCCAGCAGTCAGCCATCTTCTTCCTGGACGGAGAGCTCTTATGGCTACACCTTC.

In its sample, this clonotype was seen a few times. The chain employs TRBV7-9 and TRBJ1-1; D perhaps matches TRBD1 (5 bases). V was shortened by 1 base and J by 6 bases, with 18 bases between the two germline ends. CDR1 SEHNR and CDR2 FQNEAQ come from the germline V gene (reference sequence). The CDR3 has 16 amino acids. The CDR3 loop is CASSLEGLVGGPEAFF. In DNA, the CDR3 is TGTGCCAGCAGCTTAGAAGGACTAGTGGGGGGTCCTGAAGCTTTCTTT.

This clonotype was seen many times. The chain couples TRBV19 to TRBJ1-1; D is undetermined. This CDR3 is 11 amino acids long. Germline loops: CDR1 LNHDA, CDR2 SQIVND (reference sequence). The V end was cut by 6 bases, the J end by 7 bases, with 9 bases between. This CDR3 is CASRFSVEAFF. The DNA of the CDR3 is TGTGCCAGTAGATTCTCAGTTGAAGCTTTCTTT. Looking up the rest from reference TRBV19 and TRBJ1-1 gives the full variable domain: DGGITQSPKYLFRKEGQNVTLSCEQNLNHDAMYWYRQDPGQGLRLIYYSQIVNDFQKGDIAEGYSVSREKKESFPLTVTSAQKNPTAFYLCASRFSVEAFFGQGTRLTVV.

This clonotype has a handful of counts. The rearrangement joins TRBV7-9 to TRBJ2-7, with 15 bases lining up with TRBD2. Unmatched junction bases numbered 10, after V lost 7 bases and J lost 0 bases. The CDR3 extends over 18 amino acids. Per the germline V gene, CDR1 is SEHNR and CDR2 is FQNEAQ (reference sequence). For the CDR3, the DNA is TGTGCCAGCACCCCTACGGGACTAGCGGGAGGCTTCTCCTACGAGCAGTACTTC. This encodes CASTPTGLAGGFSYEQYF.

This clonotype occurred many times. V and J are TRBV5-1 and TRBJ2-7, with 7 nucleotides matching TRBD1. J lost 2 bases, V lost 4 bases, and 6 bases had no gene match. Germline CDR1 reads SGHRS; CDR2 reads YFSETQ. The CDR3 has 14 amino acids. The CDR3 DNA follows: TGCGCCAGCAGCCCGAGACAGGGAACCTACGAGCAGTACTTC. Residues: CASSPRQGTYEQYF.

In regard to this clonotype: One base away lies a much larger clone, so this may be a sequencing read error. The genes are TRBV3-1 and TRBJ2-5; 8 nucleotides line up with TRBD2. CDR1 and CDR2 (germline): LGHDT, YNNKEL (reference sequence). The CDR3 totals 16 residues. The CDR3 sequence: CASRQDRGTSQETQYF. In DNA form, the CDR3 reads TGTGCCAGCCGCCAAGATCGGGGGACTAGCCAAGAGACCCAGTACTTC.

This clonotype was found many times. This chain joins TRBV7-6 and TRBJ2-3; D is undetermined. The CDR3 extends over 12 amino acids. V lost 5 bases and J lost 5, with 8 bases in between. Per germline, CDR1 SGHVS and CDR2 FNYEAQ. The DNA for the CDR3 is TGTGCCAGCAGCAATTGGGGAGATACGCAGTATTTT. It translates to CASSNWGDTQYF.

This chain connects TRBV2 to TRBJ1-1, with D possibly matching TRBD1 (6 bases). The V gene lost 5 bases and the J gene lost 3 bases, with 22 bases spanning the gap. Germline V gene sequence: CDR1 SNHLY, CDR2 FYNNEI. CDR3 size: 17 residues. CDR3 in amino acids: CASSLVQGGIRDTEAFF. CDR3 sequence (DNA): TGTGCCAGCAGTCTTGTACAGGGAGGTATCAGGGACACTGAAGCTTTCTTT.

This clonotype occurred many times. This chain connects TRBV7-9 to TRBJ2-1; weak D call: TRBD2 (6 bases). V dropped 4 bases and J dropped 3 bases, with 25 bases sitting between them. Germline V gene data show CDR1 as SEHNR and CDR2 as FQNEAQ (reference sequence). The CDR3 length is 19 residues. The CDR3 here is CASSSKGWRDSEIYNEQFF. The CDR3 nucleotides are TGTGCCAGCAGCTCAAAAGGGTGGAGGGATTCGGAAATCTACAATGAGCAGTTCTTC.

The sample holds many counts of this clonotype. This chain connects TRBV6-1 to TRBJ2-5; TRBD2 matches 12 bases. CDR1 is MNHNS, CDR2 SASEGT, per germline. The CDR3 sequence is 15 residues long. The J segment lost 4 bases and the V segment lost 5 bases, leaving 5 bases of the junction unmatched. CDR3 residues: CASSLLAGGRETQYF. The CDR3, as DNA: TGTGCCAGCAGTCTCCTAGCGGGAGGGCGAGAGACCCAGTACTTC.

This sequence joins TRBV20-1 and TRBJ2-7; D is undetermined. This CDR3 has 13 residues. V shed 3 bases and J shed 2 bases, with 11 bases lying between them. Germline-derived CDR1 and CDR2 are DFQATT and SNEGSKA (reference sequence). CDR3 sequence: CSARGRSAYEQYF. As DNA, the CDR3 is TGCAGTGCTAGGGGCCGCTCCGCCTACGAGCAGTACTTC.

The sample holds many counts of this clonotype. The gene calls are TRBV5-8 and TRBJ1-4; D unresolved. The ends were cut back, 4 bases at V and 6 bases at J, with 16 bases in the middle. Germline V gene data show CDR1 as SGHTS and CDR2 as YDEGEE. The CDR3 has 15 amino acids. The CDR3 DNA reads TGTGCCAGCAGCCGTGACACTCCCGGGGATGAAAAACTGTTTTTT. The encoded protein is CASSRDTPGDEKLFF.

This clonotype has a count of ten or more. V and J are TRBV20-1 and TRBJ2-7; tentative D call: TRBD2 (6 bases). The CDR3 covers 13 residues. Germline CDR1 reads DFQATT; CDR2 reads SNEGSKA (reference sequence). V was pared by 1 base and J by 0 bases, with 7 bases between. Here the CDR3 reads CSARATSSYEQYF. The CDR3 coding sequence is TGCAGTGCTAGAGCGACTAGCTCCTACGAGCAGTACTTC.

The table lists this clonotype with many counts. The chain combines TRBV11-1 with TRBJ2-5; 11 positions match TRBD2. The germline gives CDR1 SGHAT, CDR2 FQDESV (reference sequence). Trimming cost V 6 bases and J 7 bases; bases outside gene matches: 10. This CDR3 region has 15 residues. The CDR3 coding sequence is TGTGCCAGCAGTCACGGGACTAGCGGAGAGGGGACCCAGTACTTC. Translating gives CASSHGTSGEGTQYF.